The sequence of this TCR beta chain was determined in a study of T cell responses to AZD1222 COVID-19 vaccine. The wider study: Doses given second, at about 4 or about 12 weeks, were pooled.

Between the trimmed V and J ends, which lost 5 bases and 3 bases, there was a span of 11 bases. CDR3 length: 13 amino acids. Germline V gives CDR1 SEHNR, CDR2 FQNEAQ (reference sequence). The method was immunoSEQ multiplex PCR; TCRdb's version includes in-frame clones alone and lacks a portion of them. The sample lists around 52,000 clones, around 88% occurring once. J is TRBJ2-7 and V is TRBV7-9; a possible D gene is TRBD2 (6 bases). The receptor was isolated from an adult in good health. The material was peripheral blood, obtained on day 0 of AZD1222 vaccination. The CDR3 is CASSETSNYEQYF. CDR3 nucleotide sequence: TGTGCCAGCAGCGAAACTAGCAACTACGAGCAGTACTTC.